This TCR beta chain was obtained from a study of beta chain features in type 1 diabetes. Turning to the study itself: All samples combined gave roughly 100 million sorted cells for examination.

About this clone itself: Its antigen is as yet unknown.

cDNA synthesis used the whole RNA isolate, giving expressed TCRB sequences. Here immunoSEQ multiplex PCR was the method, and the copy in TCRdb shows in-frame clones only, minus some. The table includes more than 20,000 clones, over 60% detected once. Germline CDR1 MNHEY, CDR2 SVGAGI. J gave up 5 bases and V 6 bases, and 8 bases lay outside the gene matches. The CDR3 has 14 residues. Study observations and caveats: In all four CD4+ subsets, TCRB CDR3 length was significantly, moderately reduced in type 1 diabetes. Patients' naive, central memory and Treg TCRB repertoires seemed closer to one another than those of healthy donors.

Central memory, naive, regulatory and stem cell-like memory CD4+ cells were sorted by CD45RO/CCR7/CD25/CD127/CD95/CD27. This chain joins TRBV6-5 and TRBJ2-5; 8 bases line up with TRBD1. The sequence came from a woman in her thirties or forties in good health. The sequencing input was Tregs from blood. This CDR3 reads CASRPQGAWETQYF. The CDR3 bases are TGTGCCAGCAGGCCCCAGGGGGCCTGGGAGACCCAGTACTTC.